This T cell receptor beta chain emerged from a study of naive and memory T cell subsets. General study results and limits: Higher TCR numbers at tuberculin sites reflect T cell infiltration, per interpretation. Both skin biopsy types reportedly yielded TCRs, tuberculin sites far more.

The junction had 3 bases not matched to a gene; V was cut back by 1 base and J by 5 bases. CDR1 and CDR2 from the germline V gene are DFQATT and SNEGSKA (reference sequence). The CDR3 runs to 14 residues. Ligated cDNA underwent four rounds of PCR with nested alpha and beta constant region primers and SP2. TCRdb passed the UMI-ligation and nested PCR reads through MiXCR, listing each CDR3 protein once. The sample includes some 40,000 distinct CDR3 sequences, around 10% of them seen just once. Treatment specified: skin biopsy from PPD injection site in Mantoux-positive individual. An oligonucleotide containing a UMI was ligated to the 3' end of TCR cDNA. Tuberculin skin test biopsies were taken where PPD was injected in Mantoux-positive people. In its sample, this clonotype ranks as medium-sized (0.01 to 0.1%). The antigen remains unidentified.

The clonotype originates from an adult in good health. The V call is TRBV20-1, the J call TRBJ1-2; 11 bases agree with TRBD1. The material sequenced was skin, taken from a tuberculin skin test site. This chain's CDR3 is CSARGTGGDYGYTF. The CDR3, as DNA: TGCAGTGCTAGAGGGACAGGGGGCGATTATGGCTACACCTTC.